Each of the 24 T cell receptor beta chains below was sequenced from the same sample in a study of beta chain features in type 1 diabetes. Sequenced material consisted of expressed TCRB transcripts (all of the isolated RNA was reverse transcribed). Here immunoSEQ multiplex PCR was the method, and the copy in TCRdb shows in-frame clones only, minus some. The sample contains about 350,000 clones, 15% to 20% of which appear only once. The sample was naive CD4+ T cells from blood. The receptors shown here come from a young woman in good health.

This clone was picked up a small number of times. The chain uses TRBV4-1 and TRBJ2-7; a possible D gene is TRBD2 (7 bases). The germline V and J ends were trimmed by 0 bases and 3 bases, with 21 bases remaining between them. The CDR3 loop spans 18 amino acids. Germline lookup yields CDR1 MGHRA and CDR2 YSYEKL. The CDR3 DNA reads TGCGCCAGCAGCCAAGATACAAGGGGGACTATCAAGCTCTACGAGCAGTACTTC. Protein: CASSQDTRGTIKLYEQYF.

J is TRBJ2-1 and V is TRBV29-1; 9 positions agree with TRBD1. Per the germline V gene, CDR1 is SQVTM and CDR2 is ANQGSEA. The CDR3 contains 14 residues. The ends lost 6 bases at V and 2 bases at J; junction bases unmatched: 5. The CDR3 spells CSVPGQGPYNEQFF. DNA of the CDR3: TGCAGCGTGCCGGGACAGGGACCCTACAATGAGCAGTTCTTC.

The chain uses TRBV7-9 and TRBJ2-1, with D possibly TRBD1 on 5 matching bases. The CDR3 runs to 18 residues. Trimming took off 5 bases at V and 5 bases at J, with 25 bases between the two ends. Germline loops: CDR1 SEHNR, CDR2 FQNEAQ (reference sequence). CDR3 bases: TGTGCCAGCAGCCCGATTCAGCCCAAACAGGCAAGGGACAATGAGCAGTTCTTC. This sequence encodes CASSPIQPKQARDNEQFF. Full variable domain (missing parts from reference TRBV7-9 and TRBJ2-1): DTGVSQNPRHKITKRGQNVTFRCDPISEHNRLYWYRQTLGQGPEFLTYFQNEAQLEKSRLLSDRFSAERPKGSFSTLEIQRTEQGDSAMYLCASSPIQPKQARDNEQFFGPGTRLTVL.

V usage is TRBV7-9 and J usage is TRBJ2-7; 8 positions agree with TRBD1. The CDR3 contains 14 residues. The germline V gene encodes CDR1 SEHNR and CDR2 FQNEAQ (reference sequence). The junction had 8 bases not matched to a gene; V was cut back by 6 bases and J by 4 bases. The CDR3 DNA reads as TGTGCCAGCAGTTCAGGACAGGGAAGGTACGAGCAGTACTTC. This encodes CASSSGQGRYEQYF.

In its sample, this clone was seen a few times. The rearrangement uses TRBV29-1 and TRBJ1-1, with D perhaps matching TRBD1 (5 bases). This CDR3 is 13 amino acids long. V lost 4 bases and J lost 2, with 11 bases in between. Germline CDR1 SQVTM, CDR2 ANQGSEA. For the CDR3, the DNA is TGCAGCGTTGTAGGCAGGGTAAACACTGAAGCTTTCTTT. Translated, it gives CSVVGRVNTEAFF.

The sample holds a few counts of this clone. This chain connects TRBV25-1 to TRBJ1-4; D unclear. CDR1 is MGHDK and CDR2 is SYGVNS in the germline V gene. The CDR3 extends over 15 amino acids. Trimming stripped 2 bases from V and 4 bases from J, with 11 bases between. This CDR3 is CASSEGGSLNEKLFF. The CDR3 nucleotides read TGTGCCAGCAGTGAAGGAGGCAGCCTTAATGAAAAACTGTTTTTT.

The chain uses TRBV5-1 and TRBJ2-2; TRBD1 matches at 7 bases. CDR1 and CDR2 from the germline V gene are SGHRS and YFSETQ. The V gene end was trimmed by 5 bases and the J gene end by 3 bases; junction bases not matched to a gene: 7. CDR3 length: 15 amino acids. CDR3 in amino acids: CASRDHRGDTGELFF. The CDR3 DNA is TGCGCCAGCAGGGATCACAGGGGCGACACCGGGGAGCTGTTTTTT.

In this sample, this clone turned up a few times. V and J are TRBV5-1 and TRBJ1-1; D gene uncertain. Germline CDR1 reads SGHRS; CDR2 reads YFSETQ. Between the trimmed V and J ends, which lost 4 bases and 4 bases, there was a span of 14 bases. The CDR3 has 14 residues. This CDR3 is CASSLFRGGTEAFF. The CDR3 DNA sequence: TGCGCCAGCAGCCTATTTCGGGGAGGCACTGAAGCTTTCTTT. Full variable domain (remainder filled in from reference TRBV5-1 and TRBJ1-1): KAGVTQTPRYLIKTRGQQVTLSCSPISGHRSVSWYQQTPGQGLQFLFEYFSETQRNKGNFPGRFSGRQFSNSRSEMNVSTLELGDSALYLCASSLFRGGTEAFFGQGTRLTVV.

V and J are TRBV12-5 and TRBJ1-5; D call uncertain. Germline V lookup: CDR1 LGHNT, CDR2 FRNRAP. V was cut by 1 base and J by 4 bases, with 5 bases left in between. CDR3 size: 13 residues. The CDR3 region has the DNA TGTGCTAGTGGTTTGGCCGGGAATCAGCCCCAGCATTTT. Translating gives CASGLAGNQPQHF.

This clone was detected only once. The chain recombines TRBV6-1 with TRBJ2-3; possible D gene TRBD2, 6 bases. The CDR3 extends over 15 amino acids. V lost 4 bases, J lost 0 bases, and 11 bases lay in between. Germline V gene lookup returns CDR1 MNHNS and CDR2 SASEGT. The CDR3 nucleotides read TGTGCCAGCAGTGTTACGGGAGTAAGCACAGATACGCAGTATTTT. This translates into CASSVTGVSTDTQYF.

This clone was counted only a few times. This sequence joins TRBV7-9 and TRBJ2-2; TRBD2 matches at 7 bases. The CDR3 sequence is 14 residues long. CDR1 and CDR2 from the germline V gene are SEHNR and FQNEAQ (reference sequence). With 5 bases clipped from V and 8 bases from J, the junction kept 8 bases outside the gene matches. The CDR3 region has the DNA TGTGCCAGCAGCCGACTAGCCGGGAATGGGGAGCTGTTTTTT. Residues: CASSRLAGNGELFF.

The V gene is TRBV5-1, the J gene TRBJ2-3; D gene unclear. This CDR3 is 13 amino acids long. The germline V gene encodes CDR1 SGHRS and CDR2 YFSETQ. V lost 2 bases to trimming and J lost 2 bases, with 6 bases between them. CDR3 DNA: TGCGCCAGCAGCTTTCTTATCACAGATACGCAGTATTTT. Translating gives CASSFLITDTQYF.

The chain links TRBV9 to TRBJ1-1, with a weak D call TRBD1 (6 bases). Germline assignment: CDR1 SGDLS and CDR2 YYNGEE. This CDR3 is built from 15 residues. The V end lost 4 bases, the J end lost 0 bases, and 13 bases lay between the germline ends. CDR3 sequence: CASSTGTPLNTEAFF. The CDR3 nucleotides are TGTGCCAGCAGCACCGGGACACCGCTGAACACTGAAGCTTTCTTT.

CDR3 bases: TGCGCCAGCAGCTTGGTCGGCGGGACCTCCTACAATGAGCAGTTCTTC. Translation gives CASSLVGGTSYNEQFF. V and J are TRBV5-1 and TRBJ2-1; tentative D call: TRBD2 (6 bases). Trimming stripped 0 bases from V and 0 bases from J, with 10 bases between. This CDR3 spans 16 amino acids. The V gene's germline CDR1 is SGHRS and CDR2 YFSETQ.

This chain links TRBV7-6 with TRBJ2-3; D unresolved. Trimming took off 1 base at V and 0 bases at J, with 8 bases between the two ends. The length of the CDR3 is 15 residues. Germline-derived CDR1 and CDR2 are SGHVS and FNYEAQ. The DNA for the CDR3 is TGTGCCAGCAGCTTAGACTGGTCTAGCACAGATACGCAGTATTTT. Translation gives CASSLDWSSTDTQYF. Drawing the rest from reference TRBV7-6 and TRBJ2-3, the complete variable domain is GAGVSQSPRYKVTKRGQDVALRCDPISGHVSLYWYRQALGQGPEFLTYFNYEAQQDKSGLPNDRFSAERPEGSISTLTIQRTEQRDSAMYRCASSLDWSSTDTQYFGPGTRLTVL.

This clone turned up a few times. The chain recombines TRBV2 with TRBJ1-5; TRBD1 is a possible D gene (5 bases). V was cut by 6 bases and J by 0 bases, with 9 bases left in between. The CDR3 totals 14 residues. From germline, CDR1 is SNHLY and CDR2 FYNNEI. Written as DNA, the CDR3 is TGTGCCAGCAGCGCAGACAGTAGCAATCAGCCCCAGCATTTT. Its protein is CASSADSSNQPQHF.

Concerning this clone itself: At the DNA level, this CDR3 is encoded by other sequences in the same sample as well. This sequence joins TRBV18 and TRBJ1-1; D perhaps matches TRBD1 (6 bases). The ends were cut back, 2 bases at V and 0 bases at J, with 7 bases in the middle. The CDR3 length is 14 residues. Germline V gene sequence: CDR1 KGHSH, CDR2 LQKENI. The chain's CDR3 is CASSPGQLNTEAFF. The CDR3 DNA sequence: TGTGCCAGCTCACCAGGACAGTTGAACACTGAAGCTTTCTTT.

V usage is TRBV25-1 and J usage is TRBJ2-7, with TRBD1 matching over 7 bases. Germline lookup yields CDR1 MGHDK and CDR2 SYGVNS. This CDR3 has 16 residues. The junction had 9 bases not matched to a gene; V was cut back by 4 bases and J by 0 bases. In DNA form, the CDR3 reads TGTGCCAGCAGTGTAGGGACAGCGAAACCCTCCTACGAGCAGTACTTC. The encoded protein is CASSVGTAKPSYEQYF.

The CDR3 sequence is CASTLSGGTYEQYF. CDR3 in DNA: TGCGCCAGCACTCTAAGCGGGGGGACCTACGAGCAGTACTTC. The chain couples TRBV5-1 to TRBJ2-7; 9 bases line up with TRBD2. The CDR3 runs to 14 residues. CDR1 and CDR2 (germline): SGHRS, YFSETQ. The V and J ends lost 6 bases and 2 bases, in that order; junction bases with no gene match: 6.

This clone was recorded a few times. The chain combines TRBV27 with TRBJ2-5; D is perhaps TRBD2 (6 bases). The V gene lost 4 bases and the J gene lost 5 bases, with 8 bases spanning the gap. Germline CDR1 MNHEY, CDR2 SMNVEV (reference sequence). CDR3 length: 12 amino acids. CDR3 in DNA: TGTGCCAGCAGTTACCGGGGGGAGACCCAGTACTTC. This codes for CASSYRGETQYF.

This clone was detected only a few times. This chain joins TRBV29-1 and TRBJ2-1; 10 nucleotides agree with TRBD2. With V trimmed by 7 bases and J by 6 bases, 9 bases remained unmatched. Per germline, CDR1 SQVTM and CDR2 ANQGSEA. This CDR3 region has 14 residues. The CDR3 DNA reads TGCAGCGGGGGACTAGCGATTCAAACCAATGAGCAGTTCTTC. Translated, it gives CSGGLAIQTNEQFF.

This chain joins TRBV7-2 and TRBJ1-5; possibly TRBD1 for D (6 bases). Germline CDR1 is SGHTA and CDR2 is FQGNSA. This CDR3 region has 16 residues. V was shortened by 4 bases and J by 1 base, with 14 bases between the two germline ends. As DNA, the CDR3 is TGTGCCAGCAGCTATAAGCGAAGGGGGAGCAATCAGCCCCAGCATTTT. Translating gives CASSYKRRGSNQPQHF.

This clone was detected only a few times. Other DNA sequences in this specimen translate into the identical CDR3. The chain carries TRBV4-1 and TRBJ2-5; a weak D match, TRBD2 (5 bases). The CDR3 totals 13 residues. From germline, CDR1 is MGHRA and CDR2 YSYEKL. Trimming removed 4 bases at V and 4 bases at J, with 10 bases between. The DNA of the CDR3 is TGCGCCAGCAGCCTTGGACTCTTAGAGACCCAGTACTTC. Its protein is CASSLGLLETQYF.

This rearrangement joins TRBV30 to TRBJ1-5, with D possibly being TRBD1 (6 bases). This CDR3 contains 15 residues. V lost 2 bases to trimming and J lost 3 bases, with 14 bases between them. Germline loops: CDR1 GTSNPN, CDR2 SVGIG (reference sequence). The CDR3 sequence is CAWSTAGVYNQPQHF. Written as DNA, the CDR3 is TGTGCCTGGAGTACAGCAGGGGTTTACAATCAGCCCCAGCATTTT. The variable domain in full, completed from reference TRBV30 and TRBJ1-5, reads SQTIHQWPATLVQPVGSPLSLECTVEGTSNPNLYWYRQAAGRGLQLLFYSVGIGQISSEVPQNLSASRPQDRQFILSSKKLLLSDSGFYLCAWSTAGVYNQPQHFGDGTRLSIL.